The TCR beta chain under discussion was sequenced for a study of PD-L1 blockade in urothelial cancer. Study overall: Patients began atezolizumab, 1,200 mg intravenously every 3 weeks, in about 2014.

Sequencing used immunoSEQ multiplex PCR; TCRdb keeps in-frame clones, though not all of them. The sample records about 36,000 clones, 75% to 90% being singletons. Time point here: peripheral blood 6 weeks after treatment start. It was locally advanced or metastatic urothelial carcinoma that patients had. Per patient, between 1 and 8 samples were collected at pretreatment and on-treatment time points. Germline V CDR1 and CDR2: LNHDA, SQIVND (reference sequence). V shed 6 bases and J 3 bases; nucleotides not matched to a gene: 2. The CDR3 is made up of 15 amino acids. The chain carries TRBV19 and TRBJ2-3, with TRBD2 matching 14 bases. The TCR was taken from a man in his forties or fifties with urothelial cancer. The sample in question was PBMCs, obtained around atezolizumab (anti-PD-L1) treatment. The CDR3 nucleotides read TGTGCCAGTAGCGGGACTAGCGGGAGAACAGATACGCAGTATTTT. The encoded protein is CASSGTSGRTDTQYF.